The 2 T cell receptor beta chains presented below share a single source sample, sequenced in a study of blood T cell repertoires in COVID-19. Measured with immunoSEQ multiplex PCR; TCRdb has only the in-frame clones, and not every one. The sample shows 150,000 or so clones, about 80% of them seen only once. Sequences were obtained from PBMCs or T cells enriched from blood (not recorded which). The source of these receptors is a man over 45 who had recovered from COVID-19.

This chain connects TRBV27 to TRBJ1-2; D may be TRBD1 (6 bases). Trimming left V 6 bases short and J 4 bases short, with 18 bases between. The germline V gene has CDR1 MNHEY and CDR2 SMNVEV (reference sequence). The CDR3 is made up of 15 amino acids. In DNA form, the CDR3 reads TGTGCCAGCAGCCAAGGGGGGGGGCACGTCTATGGCTACACCTTC. It is translated as CASSQGGGHVYGYTF.

This rearrangement joins TRBV2 to TRBJ2-5, with 11 bases identical to TRBD2. The CDR3 consists of 18 residues. With V trimmed by 2 bases and J by 5 bases, 13 bases remained unmatched. Germline V gene lookup returns CDR1 SNHLY and CDR2 FYNNEI. CDR3 bases: TGTGCCAGCAGTGAATATAGCGGGGGGGCTTTGGGCGTCGAGACCCAGTACTTC. The encoded protein is CASSEYSGGALGVETQYF.